The 11 T cell receptor beta chains below come from one sample, sequenced in a study of blood T cell repertoires in COVID-19. TCRdb keeps only in-frame clones here, not all; method: immunoSEQ multiplex PCR. The sample holds tens of thousands of clones, roughly 86% seen once. Sequenced sample: peripheral blood. These receptors were taken from a human donor in a cohort sampled during active COVID-19.

V usage is TRBV19 and J usage is TRBJ1-5; 8 bases agree with TRBD1. The CDR3 is made up of 15 amino acids. From germline, CDR1 is LNHDA and CDR2 SQIVND (reference sequence). The junction had 8 bases not matched to a gene; V was cut back by 7 bases and J by 3 bases. CDR3 region: CASTRTGTNNQPQHF. For the CDR3, the DNA is TGTGCCAGTACTCGGACAGGGACAAACAATCAGCCCCAGCATTTT.

The rearrangement joins TRBV19 to TRBJ2-7, with D possibly TRBD1 on 7 matching bases. This CDR3 has 15 amino acids. Germline CDR1 and CDR2: LNHDA and SQIVND (reference sequence). Trimming pared 0 bases from V and 7 bases from J, leaving 16 bases between. The DNA of the CDR3 is TGTGCCAGTAGTATAGAGTGGGACAGAGCGGGTGAGCAGTACTTC. Translating gives CASSIEWDRAGEQYF.

This rearrangement joins TRBV7-2 to TRBJ2-3, with a weak D call TRBD1 (5 bases). V was pared by 5 bases and J by 0 bases, with 12 bases between. Germline V gene sequence: CDR1 SGHTA, CDR2 FQGNSA. The CDR3 spans 15 residues. CDR3 sequence reads: CASSTRQFSTDTQYF. The CDR3 DNA is TGTGCCAGCAGCACACGACAGTTTAGCACAGATACGCAGTATTTT.

The chain recombines TRBV7-6 with TRBJ2-3; maybe TRBD2 (6 bases). Trimming removed 2 bases at V and 4 bases at J, with 10 bases between. The CDR3 length is 14 residues. In germline, CDR1 is SGHVS, CDR2 FNYEAQ. In DNA, the CDR3 is TGTGCCAGCAGCTTAACGGGAGCCGCAGATACGCAGTATTTT. As protein: CASSLTGAADTQYF.

The chain combines TRBV18 with TRBJ1-6; possible D gene TRBD1, 5 bases. Trimming took off 3 bases at V and 7 bases at J, with 16 bases between the two ends. The CDR3 is made up of 16 amino acids. Per the germline V gene, CDR1 is KGHSH and CDR2 is LQKENI. For the CDR3, the DNA is TGTGCCAGCTCACCCGGGGGAGGCGTAAGGAATTCACCCCTCCACTTT. The encoded protein is CASSPGGGVRNSPLHF.

There are a few counts of this clone. The chain has TRBV7-9 and TRBJ1-4; D is undetermined. The CDR3 contains 16 residues. Trimming cost V 3 bases and J 7 bases, with 18 bases left between them. In germline, CDR1 is SEHNR, CDR2 FQNEAQ (reference sequence). The DNA for the CDR3 is TGTGCCAGCAGCTTCGGGATCTCCCTGATGGGTGAAAAACTGTTTTTT. This encodes CASSFGISLMGEKLFF.

The chain carries TRBV30 and TRBJ2-5, with D perhaps matching TRBD1 (6 bases). V lost 2 bases, J lost 2 bases, and 15 bases lay in between. The length of the CDR3 is 15 residues. Germline-derived CDR1 and CDR2 are GTSNPN and SVGIG (reference sequence). DNA for the CDR3: TGTGCCTGGAGTAGGGGAACAGGGCGGCAAGAGACCCAGTACTTC. Amino acids: CAWSRGTGRQETQYF.

V is TRBV24-1 and J is TRBJ2-2, with 10 bases identical to TRBD2. The CDR3 length is 15 residues. The germline V gene has CDR1 KGHDR and CDR2 SFDVKD. J was trimmed by 2 bases and V by 10 bases; bases with no gene match: 6. The CDR3 DNA is TGTGCCACTGCCGGACTAGCGGCTAACACCGGGGAGCTGTTTTTT. This encodes CATAGLAANTGELFF.

The V call is TRBV28, the J call TRBJ1-1, with D perhaps matching TRBD1 (5 bases). V was clipped by 8 bases and J by 0 bases, with 13 bases between them. Germline CDR1 and CDR2: MDHEN and SYDVKM. This CDR3 spans 14 amino acids. CDR3 DNA: TGTGCCAGCTTGGAGGGGCGGATGAACACTGAAGCTTTCTTT. It yields the protein CASLEGRMNTEAFF.

The chain joins TRBV28 to TRBJ2-1; D gene uncertain. Trimming removed 4 bases at V and 3 bases at J, with 10 bases between. This CDR3 is built from 14 residues. Per the germline V gene, CDR1 is MDHEN and CDR2 is SYDVKM. The CDR3 region is CASSSTGFYNEQFF. The CDR3 DNA reads as TGTGCCAGCAGTTCTACCGGGTTCTACAATGAGCAGTTCTTC.

The chain uses TRBV19 and TRBJ2-6; no definite D call. Germline lookup yields CDR1 LNHDA and CDR2 SQIVND (reference sequence). V dropped 2 bases and J dropped 2 bases, with 7 bases sitting between them. This CDR3 has 15 residues. The CDR3, as DNA: TGTGCCAGTAGTATACAGGCGACTGGGGCCAACGTCCTGACTTTC. Translation: CASSIQATGANVLTF.